The 15 T cell receptor beta chains listed next were all sequenced from one sample in a study of T cell responses to AZD1222 COVID-19 vaccine. Assay: immunoSEQ multiplex PCR; the TCRdb copy retains only in-frame clones and omits some. Of roughly 120,000 clones listed, approximately 89% were seen once; the top ten hold roughly 4.1%. The input for sequencing was peripheral blood, taken on day 0 of AZD1222 vaccination. The receptors were sampled from an adult in good health.

This sequence joins TRBV10-3 and TRBJ2-3; D uncertain. CDR1 and CDR2 from the germline V gene are ENHRY and SYGVKD. There are 16 residues in the CDR3. Trimming shortened V by 4 bases and J by 6 bases, and 20 bases separated the two germline ends. CDR3 sequence: CAISGGLRFQTDTQYF. Here the CDR3 DNA reads TGTGCCATCAGTGGGGGATTAAGGTTCCAGACGGATACGCAGTATTTT.

This chain uses TRBV5-4 with TRBJ2-3; 13 bases line up with TRBD2. Trimming cost V 0 bases and J 4 bases; bases outside gene matches: 5. CDR3 size: 17 residues. CDR1 is SGHNT, CDR2 YYREEE, per germline (reference sequence). The chain's CDR3 is CASSLDGLAGVADTQYF. In DNA, the CDR3 is TGTGCCAGCAGCTTGGATGGACTAGCGGGGGTAGCAGATACGCAGTATTTT.

The V gene is TRBV11-3, the J gene TRBJ2-1; D is unresolved. The CDR3 consists of 12 residues. Germline values: CDR1 SGHNT, CDR2 YENEEA. Trimming cost V 2 bases and J 5 bases, with 4 bases left between them. CDR3: CASSLRDNEQFF. The CDR3 nucleotides are TGTGCCAGCAGCTTAAGGGACAATGAGCAGTTCTTC.

The CDR3 region has the DNA TGTGCCAGCAGCCTGACTAGCGGGAGAGGGGAGCAGTACTTC. Its translation is CASSLTSGRGEQYF. The chain links TRBV7-2 to TRBJ2-7; 12 bases fit TRBD2. Losses at the gene ends were 5 bases for V and 7 bases for J; bases not matched to a gene: 6. This CDR3 contains 14 residues. The germline gives CDR1 SGHTA, CDR2 FQGNSA.

The chain is built from TRBV27 and TRBJ2-7; weak D call: TRBD1 (6 bases). The CDR3 contains 16 residues. Trimming shortened V by 6 bases and J by 1 base, and 19 bases separated the two germline ends. From germline, CDR1 is MNHEY and CDR2 SMNVEV (reference sequence). The CDR3 coding sequence is TGTGCCAGCAGCCCCTCGGACAGCGAACCATCCTACGAGCAGTACTTC. It yields the protein CASSPSDSEPSYEQYF.

This clone has just one count. This sequence joins TRBV4-1 and TRBJ2-7, with 14 bases aligning to TRBD2. The CDR3 length is 17 residues. V trimming: 4 bases; J trimming: 2 bases; junction bases outside the gene matches: 7. Germline loops: CDR1 MGHRA, CDR2 YSYEKL. This CDR3 reads CASSLGLAGGWAYEQYF. The CDR3 DNA reads TGCGCCAGCAGCCTAGGACTAGCGGGGGGCTGGGCCTACGAGCAGTACTTC.

V gene TRBV28 combines with J gene TRBJ1-1, with 9 nucleotides matching TRBD1. The germline gives CDR1 MDHEN, CDR2 SYDVKM. The V segment lost 1 base and the J segment 1 base; nucleotides outside the gene matches: 13. The CDR3 runs 19 residues. The CDR3 sequence: CASSLLMGQGPRENTEAFF. CDR3 nucleotide sequence: TGTGCCAGCAGTTTATTGATGGGACAGGGCCCTCGGGAGAACACTGAAGCTTTCTTT.

This sequence joins TRBV27 and TRBJ1-1; 7 positions agree with TRBD1. The CDR3 has 15 amino acids. CDR1 and CDR2 from the germline V gene are MNHEY and SMNVEV (reference sequence). J gave up 0 bases and V 5 bases, and 6 bases lay outside the gene matches. The CDR3 region has the DNA TGTGCCAGCAGTCCACGGGACAGCTTGAACACTGAAGCTTTCTTT. Protein product: CASSPRDSLNTEAFF.

The CDR3 DNA is TGTGCCAGCAGCTTGGCGGACAGGGTGGCGCTTTGGTATCAGCCCCAGCATTTT. It specifies CASSLADRVALWYQPQHF. The genes are TRBV5-6 and TRBJ1-5, with 8 bases identical to TRBD1. Trimming cost V 0 bases and J 5 bases; bases outside gene matches: 13. The CDR3 has 18 residues. Germline V gene lookup returns CDR1 SGHDT and CDR2 YYEEEE. Variable domain in full (rest from reference TRBV5-6 and TRBJ1-5): DAGVTQSPTHLIKTRGQQVTLRCSPKSGHDTVSWYQQALGQGPQFIFQYYEEEERQRGNFPDRFSGHQFPNYSSELNVNALLLGDSALYLCASSLADRVALWYQPQHFGDGTRLSIL.

The V call is TRBV4-2, the J call TRBJ2-2, with 12 bases lining up with TRBD2. From germline, CDR1 is LGHNA and CDR2 YNFKEQ. The CDR3 runs to 18 residues. The V and J ends lost 0 bases and 8 bases, in that order; junction bases with no gene match: 10. This chain's CDR3 is CASSQDFILAGGKGELFF. In nucleotides, the CDR3 is TGTGCCAGCAGCCAAGATTTTATACTAGCGGGAGGTAAAGGGGAGCTGTTTTTT.

This clone was detected only a few times. V and J are TRBV6-5 and TRBJ1-5; a weak D match, TRBD1 (5 bases). CDR3 size: 13 residues. The V gene's germline CDR1 is MNHEY and CDR2 SVGAGI. CDR3 sequence reads: CVTKTGDNQPQHF. The CDR3 DNA reads TGTGTTACAAAGACGGGGGATAATCAGCCCCAGCATTTT.

The V and J genes are TRBV18 and TRBJ1-4; no clear D. The CDR3 runs to 15 residues. V was cut by 3 bases and J by 3 bases, with 11 bases left in between. CDR1 and CDR2 (germline): KGHSH, LQKENI. CDR3 residues: CASSPLEWSNEKLFF. The CDR3 DNA follows: TGTGCCAGCTCACCCCTCGAATGGTCTAATGAAAAACTGTTTTTT.

V is TRBV18 and J is TRBJ2-7, with 9 bases matching TRBD2. CDR3 length: 13 amino acids. The germline CDR1 and CDR2 sequences are KGHSH and LQKENI. V trimming: 5 bases; J trimming: 2 bases; junction bases outside the gene matches: 1. CDR3 amino acids: CASSVAGAYEQYF. DNA of the CDR3: TGTGCCAGCTCAGTAGCGGGAGCCTACGAGCAGTACTTC.

The genes are TRBV2 and TRBJ2-4, with a tentative D call TRBD1 (5 bases). The germline V gene has CDR1 SNHLY and CDR2 FYNNEI. With 4 bases removed from V and 2 bases from J, the gap between germline ends came to 24 bases. The CDR3 loop spans 19 amino acids. This CDR3 reads CASSGPGQTIPKTKNIQYF. DNA of the CDR3: TGTGCCAGCAGTGGACCAGGGCAGACCATTCCGAAGACCAAAAACATTCAGTACTTC.

CDR3 residues: CASSESLFGAEAFF. The DNA of the CDR3 is TGCGCCAGCAGTGAGTCGCTGTTTGGGGCTGAAGCTTTCTTT. The chain recombines TRBV10-1 with TRBJ1-1; the D is unclear. Between the trimmed V and J ends, which lost 0 bases and 6 bases, there was a span of 11 bases. CDR1 WNHNN and CDR2 SYGVQD come from the germline V gene (reference sequence). CDR3 length: 14 amino acids.